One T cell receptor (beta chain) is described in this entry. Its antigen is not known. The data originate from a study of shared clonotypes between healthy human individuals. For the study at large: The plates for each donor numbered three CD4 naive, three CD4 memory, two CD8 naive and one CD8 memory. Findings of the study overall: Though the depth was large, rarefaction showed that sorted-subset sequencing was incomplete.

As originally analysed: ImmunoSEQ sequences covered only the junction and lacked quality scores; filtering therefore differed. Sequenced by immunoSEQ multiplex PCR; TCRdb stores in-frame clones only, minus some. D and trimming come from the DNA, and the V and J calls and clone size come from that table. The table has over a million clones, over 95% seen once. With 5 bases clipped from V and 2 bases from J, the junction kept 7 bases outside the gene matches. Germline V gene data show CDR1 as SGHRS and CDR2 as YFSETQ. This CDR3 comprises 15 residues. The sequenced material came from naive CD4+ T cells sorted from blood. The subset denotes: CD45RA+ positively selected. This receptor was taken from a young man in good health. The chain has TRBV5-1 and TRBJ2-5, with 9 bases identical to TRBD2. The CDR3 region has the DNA TGCGCCAGCAGGCGGAGCGGGAGGCTGCAAGAGACCCAGTACTTC. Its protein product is CASRRSGRLQETQYF.